The rows below give T cell receptor beta chains drawn from one sample of a study of low-dose radiotherapy and immunotherapy resistance in tumors. TCRdb reanalysed the reads using MiXCR and keeps one entry per CDR3 protein. There are about 39,000 distinct CDR3 sequences in the sample; 30% to 35% occur only once, and roughly 4% lies in the top ten. The material was PBMCs, obtained before treatment. The origin of the receptors is a male donor with gallbladder cancer. Both conserved end residues are part of each CDR3. A D gene is named only where the DNA matches it firmly. A clone size is listed for some rows: how often the clone was seen (once, few, many), or a class if it is expanded.

d_call | clone_size | j_call | v_call | cdr3_nt | cdr3_aa
NA | NA | TRBJ2-1 | TRBV13 | TGTGCCAGCAGCTTAAGGGGAGGAGGGGGATACAATGAGCAGTTCTTC | CASSLRGGGGYNEQFF
NA | medium-sized | TRBJ2-7 | TRBV28 | TGTGCCAGCAGGGGTCAGGGGGGTCACAACGAGCAGTACTTC | CASRGQGGHNEQYF
TRBD2 | NA | TRBJ2-6 | TRBV7-9 | TGTGCCAGCGGCCGACGGGGGGGAAAGGGATCGCGGGGGGCCAACGTCCTGACTTTC | CASGRRGGKGSRGANVLTF
NA | medium-sized | TRBJ1-1 | TRBV6-5 | TGTGCCAGCAGTGCCGGGGGGACTGAAGCTTTCTTT | CASSAGGTEAFF
NA | NA | TRBJ1-1 | TRBV10-3 | TGTGCCATCAGCCAGGGAACGTACATGAACACTGAAGCTTTCTTT | CAISQGTYMNTEAFF
TRBD1 | many | TRBJ1-6 | TRBV7-2 | TGTGCCAGCAGCTTAGCGCAGGGGGGTGTCCAGGGCCCCCTCCACTTT | CASSLAQGGVQGPLHF
TRBD1 | many | TRBJ1-1 | TRBV5-1 | TGCGCCAGCAGCCCTAACAGGGGGCGGACTGAAGCTTTCTTT | CASSPNRGRTEAFF
NA | few | TRBJ2-7 | TRBV21-1 | TGTGCCAGCAGCAAAGGGGGCAGGGGGTCCTACGAGCAGTACTTC | CASSKGGRGSYEQYF
TRBD2 | once | TRBJ2-1 | TRBV4-3 | TGCGCCAGCAGCCAAGATTCTAGCGGGAAAAGGAGTGAGCAGTTCTTC | CASSQDSSGKRSEQFF
NA | NA | TRBJ2-5 | TRBV12-3/TRBV12-4 | TGTGCCAGCAGTTTAGAAGGCCGAACGGAGGGGAAGGAGACCCAGTACTTC | CASSLEGRTEGKETQYF
NA | few | TRBJ2-3 | TRBV6-2/TRBV6-3 | TGTGCCAGCAACCGGGGGCTCCTCCAGGATACGCAGTATTTT | CASNRGLLQDTQYF
NA | many | TRBJ1-5 | TRBV28 | TGTGCCAGCAGTTTAGTAGGCGGTGGCAGGGGACAGCCCCAGCATTTT | CASSLVGGGRGQPQHF
TRBD2 | many | TRBJ2-1 | TRBV7-8 | TGTGCCAGCAGCTTAGCAGCGGGAGGTTCGAATGAGCAGTTCTTC | CASSLAAGGSNEQFF
NA | many | TRBJ2-4 | TRBV19 | TGTGCCAGTAGTATAATCATAGGAGGGGAAGCCAAAAACATTCAGTACTTC | CASSIIIGGEAKNIQYF
TRBD2 | many | TRBJ2-7 | TRBV29-1 | TGCAGCGCCGACTTAGCGGGAGCCTACGAGCAGTACTTC | CSADLAGAYEQYF
TRBD1 | many | TRBJ2-7 | TRBV23-1 | TGCGCCAGCAGTCGCAACCCTTCCAGGGGGCATCTCGAGCAGTACTTC | CASSRNPSRGHLEQYF
TRBD2 | many | TRBJ2-5 | TRBV7-2 | TGTGCCAGCAGCAAGAGCGGGGGCGGAGAGACCCAGTACTTC | CASSKSGGGETQYF
TRBD1 | NA | TRBJ2-7 | TRBV5-1 | TGCGCCAGCAGCCTACAACCGACGGACAGGGGGCAAGACGAGCAGTACTTC | CASSLQPTDRGQDEQYF
NA | many | TRBJ1-1 | TRBV25-1 | TGTGCCAGCAGTGACTGGACAGAAGGTCGTGAAGCTTTCTTT | CASSDWTEGREAFF
TRBD1 | many | TRBJ1-4 | TRBV2 | TGTGCCAGCAGAAGGGACAGGGGAAGAAATGAAAAACTGTTTTTT | CASRRDRGRNEKLFF
NA | many | TRBJ2-1 | TRBV5-1 | TGCGCCAGCAGCTTGGACGGGAAGATGATCTCCAATGAGCAGTTCTTC | CASSLDGKMISNEQFF
NA | many | TRBJ1-1 | TRBV29-1 | TGCAGCGTCAAGAGGGGGGGGGACACTGAAGCTTTCTTT | CSVKRGGDTEAFF
NA | NA | TRBJ2-5 | TRBV4-2 | TGTGCCAGCAGCCTGTCTGCAGGGACGGAGACCCAGTACTTC | CASSLSAGTETQYF
NA | many | TRBJ1-1 | TRBV6-2/TRBV6-3 | TGTGCCAGCGCAAGGGGATGGCGGAACACTGAAGCTTTCTTT | CASARGWRNTEAFF
TRBD1 | many | TRBJ1-5 | TRBV4-1 | TGCGCCAGCAGACCGACAGGGGGCCCAAATCAGCCCCAGCATTTT | CASRPTGGPNQPQHF
NA | few | TRBJ2-1 | TRBV5-1 | TGCGCCAGCAGCTTGGAGGTGGGTGAGCAGTTCTTC | CASSLEVGEQFF
NA | NA | TRBJ2-1 | TRBV9 | TGTGCCAGCAGCGACGGGACATCTTACAATGAGCAGTTCTTC | CASSDGTSYNEQFF
TRBD1 | many | TRBJ2-7 | TRBV28 | TGTGCCAGCAGTTTTTCGGGACAGTTAACAACCTACGAGCAGTACTTC | CASSFSGQLTTYEQYF
NA | many | TRBJ1-5 | TRBV3-1 | TGTGCCAGCAGCCAAGGGATAGCTAGCAATCAGCCCCAGCATTTT | CASSQGIASNQPQHF
TRBD2 | NA | TRBJ2-1 | TRBV28 | TGTGCCAGCAGTCGTAGCGGGATCTACAATGAGCAGTTCTTC | CASSRSGIYNEQFF
TRBD2 | many | TRBJ2-3 | TRBV5-1 | TGCGCCAGCAGTCACACTAGCGGGAGTGGTTCAGATACGCAGTATTTT | CASSHTSGSGSDTQYF
NA | many | TRBJ1-2 | TRBV20-1 | TGCAGTGCTAGAGGGGGAGGCGGACGCGACTATGGCTACACCTTC | CSARGGGGRDYGYTF
TRBD1 | NA | TRBJ1-4 | TRBV3-1 | TGTGCCAGCAGCCCTAGGACAGGGGATGGAGGAAAACTGTTTTTT | CASSPRTGDGGKLFF
NA | NA | TRBJ1-5 | TRBV20-1 | TGCAGTGCTAGAGAACAGGGAACGCAGTTAAATCAGCCCCAGCATTTT | CSAREQGTQLNQPQHF
NA | few | TRBJ2-1 | TRBV5-1 | TGCGCCAGCAGCTTTTTGAGCCCGAGGGCCTACAATGAGCAGTTCTTC | CASSFLSPRAYNEQFF
TRBD2 | NA | TRBJ2-5 | TRBV13 | TGTGCCAGCAGCGTTACCGGGACTAGCTTCGACCAGTACTTC | CASSVTGTSFDQYF
NA | medium-sized | TRBJ2-6 | TRBV9 | TGTGCCAGCAGTTCCGGGGACTCTGGGGCCAACGTCCTGACTTTC | CASSSGDSGANVLTF
NA | NA | TRBJ1-5 | TRBV6-6 | TGTGCCAGCAGCCCAACAGGGCAGACCCAGCCCCAGCATTTT | CASSPTGQTQPQHF
NA | NA | TRBJ2-5 | TRBV10-3 | TGTGCCATCAGTGACAGGCCGCAAGAGACCCAGTACTTC | CAISDRPQETQYF
TRBD2 | many | TRBJ2-1 | TRBV5-1 | TGCGCCAGCAGCTTGGGGACTAGCGGGGGTTATGAGCAGTTCTTC | CASSLGTSGGYEQFF
NA | few | TRBJ2-3 | TRBV20-1 | TGCAGTGCCGCGCTAGCCTCTAGCACAGATACGCAGTATTTT | CSAALASSTDTQYF
NA | NA | TRBJ2-3 | TRBV7-9 | TGTGCCAGCAGCCCCAGGGCACAGCCTGATACGCAGTATTTT | CASSPRAQPDTQYF
TRBD2 | few | TRBJ2-3 | TRBV14 | TGTGCCAGCAGCCAATTGGGTAGCGGGAGTCGAGATACGCAGTATTTT | CASSQLGSGSRDTQYF
NA | few | TRBJ2-2 | TRBV29-1 | NA | CSARAESNTGELFFF
NA | NA | TRBJ1-5 | TRBV20-1 | TGCAGTGCTGAGGGGGGGCAGGGAAGCAATCAGCCCCAGCATTTT | CSAEGGQGSNQPQHF
TRBD1 | few | TRBJ2-5 | TRBV13 | TGTGCCAGCAGCTCGCGGACAGGGACAACCCAAGAGACCCAGTACTTC | CASSSRTGTTQETQYF
NA | NA | TRBJ2-7 | TRBV24-1 | TGTGCCACCAGTGACTCTACCGGGACGGGGCCCTACGAGCAGTACTTC | CATSDSTGTGPYEQYF
TRBD2 | many | TRBJ2-3 | TRBV7-9 | TGTGCCAGCAGCTCGGGACTAGACGGAGATACGCAGTATTTT | CASSSGLDGDTQYF
TRBD2 | NA | TRBJ2-5 | TRBV9 | TGTGCCAGCGGGGGGGTCCAAGAGACCCAGTACTTC | CASGGVQETQYF
TRBD1 | NA | TRBJ1-5 | TRBV5-1 | TGCGCCAGCAGCTTGGAACAGGGGGGTCAGCCCCAGCATTTT | CASSLEQGGQPQHF